The rows below give T cell receptor beta chains drawn from one sample of a study of OX40 agonist ivuxolimab in advanced cancers. Libraries were prepared by immunoSEQ multiplex PCR; TCRdb keeps only in-frame clonotypes and omits some of them. The sample comprises around 45,000 clones, approximately 83% of which are singletons, and about a third rests with the top ten. Sequenced here: CD4+ or CD8+ T cells sorted from blood, sampled in a trial of the OX40 agonist ivuxolimab. These receptors were taken from an adult with an advanced solid tumor such as melanoma, head and neck, liver or kidney cancer. Each CDR3 is given with its conserved first and last residue. The D gene is left open where the match is weak. Size tells how often a clone was seen (once, few, many) or the class of an expanded clone, and some rows leave it out.

J gene: TRBJ2-7; V gene: TRBV28; clone size: NA; D gene: NA; CDR3 DNA: TGTGCCAGCACCTCGAGCCCCTACGAGCAGTACTTC; CDR3 protein: CASTSSPYEQYF
J gene: TRBJ2-7; V gene: TRBV4-3; clone size: NA; D gene: TRBD2; CDR3 DNA: TGCGCCAGCAGCCAAGGACCAGCGGGGTATCGGGAGCAGTACTTC; CDR3 protein: CASSQGPAGYREQYF
J gene: TRBJ2-7; V gene: TRBV6-6; clone size: NA; D gene: TRBD1; CDR3 DNA: TGTGCCAGCAATCTTGGGGACAGGGGATACGAGCAGTACTTC; CDR3 protein: CASNLGDRGYEQYF
J gene: TRBJ1-6; V gene: TRBV30; clone size: few; D gene: NA; CDR3 DNA: TGTGCCTGGAGGGATCCGGGGGCTGGTAATTCACCCCTCCACTTT; CDR3 protein: CAWRDPGAGNSPLHF
J gene: TRBJ2-1; V gene: TRBV7-3; clone size: NA; D gene: NA; CDR3 DNA: TGTGCCAGCAGCTTGCCACCATACAATGAGCAGTTCTTC; CDR3 protein: CASSLPPYNEQFF
J gene: TRBJ2-2; V gene: TRBV11-2; clone size: NA; D gene: TRBD1; CDR3 DNA: TGTGCCAGCAGTAGGGGGCGGGAGCTGTTTTTT; CDR3 protein: CASSRGRELFF
J gene: TRBJ1-5; V gene: TRBV7-6; clone size: NA; D gene: NA; CDR3 DNA: TGTGCCAGCAGCTTATGGGGGGTTGGGCCCCAGCATTTT; CDR3 protein: CASSLWGVGPQHF
J gene: TRBJ2-6; V gene: TRBV11-2; clone size: NA; D gene: NA; CDR3 DNA: TGTGCCAGCACTAACTCGGGGGCCAACGTCCTGACTTTC; CDR3 protein: CASTNSGANVLTF
J gene: TRBJ2-3; V gene: TRBV30; clone size: NA; D gene: NA; CDR3 DNA: TGTGCCTGGACCTTGTCTAATTATGGCACAGATACGCAGTATTTT; CDR3 protein: CAWTLSNYGTDTQYF
J gene: TRBJ2-1; V gene: TRBV5-1; clone size: NA; D gene: NA; CDR3 DNA: TGCGCCAGCAGCTTGGGGACACATACCTACAATGAGCAGTTCTTC; CDR3 protein: CASSLGTHTYNEQFF
J gene: TRBJ1-5; V gene: TRBV19; clone size: once; D gene: NA; CDR3 DNA: TGTGCCAGTAGTATAGGAGTCCTATTCAATCAGCCCCAGCATTTT; CDR3 protein: CASSIGVLFNQPQHF
J gene: TRBJ2-3; V gene: TRBV19; clone size: NA; D gene: NA; CDR3 DNA: TGTGCCAGTAGACCGGGAGGCACAGATACGCAGTATTTT; CDR3 protein: CASRPGGTDTQYF
J gene: TRBJ1-2; V gene: TRBV6-1; clone size: NA; D gene: NA; CDR3 DNA: TGTGCCAGCAGTACGGGACCACCTAACTATGGCTACACCTTC; CDR3 protein: CASSTGPPNYGYTF